The TCR beta chain described here comes from a study of monozygotic twins with inflammatory bowel disease. The study, taken as a whole, reports: Distinction of different T cell subtypes was not possible. Patients received differing immunosuppressive treatments, which may have added variability to their repertoires.

In germline, CDR1 is SEHNR, CDR2 FQNEAQ (reference sequence). The CDR3 is 17 residues long. TCRdb reworked the 5' RACE reads into one entry per CDR3 protein, no DNA. Its listing shows hundreds of thousands of distinct CDR3 sequences. As for this clonotype: Its antigen remains unidentified.

The genes are TRBV7-9 and TRBJ2-5; with no DNA, the TCRdb D assignment of TRBD2 cannot be verified. Material: blood. The TCR sequence derives from a human donor with ulcerative colitis or Crohn's disease, or a healthy co-twin of an affected twin (not recorded which). The CDR3 loop is CASSSRLAGGERETQYF.